The clone carrying this TCR beta chain has just a few counts. Its target is unknown. TCRdb fed the 5' RACE reads into MiXCR, producing one record per CDR3 protein. Of about 220,000 distinct CDR3 sequences listed, around 7.6% are singletons. This sample stems from a study of identical twins. Broader study findings: The authors drew conclusions from cross-sectional statistical analysis rather than following the same donors.

The V end lost 3 bases, the J end lost 2 bases, and 9 bases lay between the germline ends. The CDR3 is 14 residues long. All donors were healthy Caucasians. This sample also belongs to another study, concerning yellow fever vaccine responses in identical twins.

This rearrangement joins TRBV12-3 or TRBV12-4 to TRBJ2-3, with D hard to call. Specimen: CD8+ T cells sorted from blood. The receptor comes from a woman aged 18-30 years in good health. The CDR3 DNA follows: TGTGCCAGCAGTTTCGAGCGTAACACAGATACGCAGTATTTT. This sequence encodes CASSFERNTDTQYF.